This is a list of T cell receptor beta chains from one sample in a study of T-cell reconstitution after alpha-beta-depleted transplantation in children. MiXCR, run by TCRdb on the PCR reads, gives a single entry per CDR3 protein. The data contain around 240,000 distinct CDR3 sequences, approximately 9.7% of them singletons. Here the sequenced sample was PBMCs from the stem cell graft donor, taken from the stem cell graft. The source of these receptors is a human donor who donated a stem cell graft to a child with SCID. The CDR3 runs from the conserved cysteine through the conserved F or W. D genes are given only for firm matches. Expanded clones are given a class, and other clones once, few, many or no size at all.

J: TRBJ2-2
size: many
V: TRBV2
D: .
CDR3: CASSETRHTGELFF
DNA: TGTGCCAGCAGTGAAACCAGGCACACCGGGGAGCTGTTTTTT

J: TRBJ2-1
size: many
V: TRBV5-1
D: TRBD2
CDR3: CASSFSGGRYNEQFF
DNA: TGCGCCAGCAGCTTTAGCGGGGGGCGATACAATGAGCAGTTCTTC

J: TRBJ2-6
size: .
V: TRBV11-2
D: .
CDR3: CASSLDVAGVLTF
DNA: TGTGCCAGCAGCTTAGATGTTGCCGGAGTCCTGACTTTC

J: TRBJ1-2
size: many
V: TRBV6-5
D: .
CDR3: CASSYSSHGTPSYGYTF
DNA: TGTGCCAGCAGTTACTCCTCTCACGGAACCCCTTCCTATGGCTACACCTTC

J: TRBJ1-2
size: few
V: TRBV5-1
D: TRBD1
CDR3: CASSLADREGSGYTF
DNA: TGCGCCAGCAGCTTGGCGGACAGGGAAGGAAGTGGCTACACCTTC

J: TRBJ2-5
size: many
V: TRBV3-1
D: TRBD1
CDR3: CASSQRDRGSRETQYF
DNA: TGTGCCAGCAGCCAACGGGACAGGGGGTCTAGGGAGACCCAGTACTTC

J: TRBJ2-3
size: many
V: TRBV20-1
D: TRBD1
CDR3: CSAPLHRTGWTSTDTQYF
DNA: TGCAGTGCCCCGCTACATCGGACAGGGTGGACTAGCACAGATACGCAGTATTTT

J: TRBJ2-5
size: .
V: TRBV6-1
D: .
CDR3: CASSGSYAETQYF
DNA: TGTGCCAGCAGTGGTTCTTACGCAGAGACCCAGTACTTC

J: TRBJ2-1
size: few
V: TRBV29-1
D: .
CDR3: CSVEGPGEQFF
DNA: TGCAGCGTTGAAGGGCCGGGTGAGCAGTTCTTC

J: TRBJ1-1
size: many
V: TRBV5-1
D: TRBD1
CDR3: CASSLAPVDRVQTEAFF
DNA: TGCGCCAGCAGCTTGGCCCCGGTGGACAGGGTGCAGACTGAAGCTTTCTTT

J: TRBJ1-1
size: many
V: TRBV6-2/TRBV6-3
D: .
CDR3: CASSYAEQGIATEAFF
DNA: TGTGCCAGCAGTTATGCTGAACAGGGAATCGCCACTGAAGCTTTCTTT

J: TRBJ2-7
size: many
V: TRBV20-1
D: TRBD2
CDR3: CSAGIAGAEQYF
DNA: TGCAGTGCTGGGATAGCGGGGGCTGAGCAGTACTTC

J: TRBJ2-7
size: .
V: TRBV4-1
D: .
CDR3: CANSQRPLYEQYF
DNA: TGCGCCAACAGCCAGCGGCCCCTCTACGAGCAGTACTTC

J: TRBJ1-5
size: many
V: TRBV7-9
D: .
CDR3: CASSLGQNNQPQHF
DNA: TGTGCCAGCAGCTTAGGACAGAATAATCAGCCCCAGCATTTT

J: TRBJ2-6
size: many
V: TRBV20-1
D: TRBD1
CDR3: CSASSRDSPSGANVLTF
DNA: TGCAGTGCTAGTTCCCGGGACAGCCCTTCTGGGGCCAACGTCCTGACTTTC

J: TRBJ1-5
size: .
V: TRBV6-2/TRBV6-3
D: TRBD1
CDR3: CASRNGPQGLGNQPQHF
DNA: TGTGCCAGCAGAAATGGGCCACAGGGGCTCGGGAATCAGCCCCAGCATTTT

J: TRBJ2-2
size: many
V: TRBV5-1
D: TRBD1
CDR3: CASSRQGVTGELFF
DNA: TGCGCCAGCAGCCGACAGGGGGTTACCGGGGAGCTGTTTTTT